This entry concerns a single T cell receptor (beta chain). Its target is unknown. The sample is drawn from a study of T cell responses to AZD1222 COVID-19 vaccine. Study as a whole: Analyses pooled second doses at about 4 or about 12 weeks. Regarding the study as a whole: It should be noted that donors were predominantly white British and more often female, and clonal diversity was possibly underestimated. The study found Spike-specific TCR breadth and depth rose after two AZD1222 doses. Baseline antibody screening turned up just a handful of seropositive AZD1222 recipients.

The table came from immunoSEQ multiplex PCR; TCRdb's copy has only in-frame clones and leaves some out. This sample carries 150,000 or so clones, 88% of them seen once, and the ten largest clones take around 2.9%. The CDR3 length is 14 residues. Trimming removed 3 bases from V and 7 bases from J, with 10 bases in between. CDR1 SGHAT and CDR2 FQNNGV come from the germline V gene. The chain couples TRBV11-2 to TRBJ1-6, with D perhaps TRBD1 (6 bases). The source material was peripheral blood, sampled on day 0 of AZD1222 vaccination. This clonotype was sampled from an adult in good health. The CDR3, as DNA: TGTGCCAGCAGCTTTTACAGGGACAATTCACCCCTCCACTTT. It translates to CASSFYRDNSPLHF.